The 17 T cell receptor beta chains reported below all come from one sample, sequenced in a study of T cell repertoires in cytomegalovirus infection (dated by TCRdb to between 2018 and 2021). Reads for this sample came from an Illumina HiSeq 1500. TCRdb reworked the public reads: Q25 trimming with fastp, MiXCR clone assembly, productive beta chains retained. Under each unique CDR3 protein, matching rows form one entry showing the most common genes and DNA. The sample table holds 490,000 or so distinct CDR3 sequences, of which about 11% were seen once. The ten largest clones take up more than 8.5% of the sample. The specimen sequenced was PBMCs. Receptor source: a human donor in good health (CMV status not recorded). Some clones in this sample may be carry-over from other donors' samples.

The V and J genes are TRBV20-1 and TRBJ2-3; maybe TRBD2 (6 bases). V was cut by 4 bases and J by 3 bases, with 14 bases left in between. This CDR3 is built from 14 residues. The V gene's germline CDR1 is DFQATT and CDR2 SNEGSKA (reference sequence). In DNA form, the CDR3 reads TGCAGTGCTACGGATGGGGGGAGGACAGATACGCAGTATTTT. This translates into CSATDGGRTDTQYF.

This clonotype was observed at least ten times. This rearrangement joins TRBV11-3 to TRBJ2-2; D is ambiguous. The CDR3 spans 13 residues. The V and J ends lost 5 bases and 6 bases respectively, with 10 bases between them. CDR1 is SGHNT, CDR2 YENEEA, per germline. The DNA for the CDR3 is TGTGCCAGCAGCGATGTTAGGGCCGGGGAGCTGTTTTTT. Translation: CASSDVRAGELFF.

In its sample, this clonotype was seen many times. The V and J genes are TRBV28 and TRBJ2-1, with D unresolved. Trimming took 3 bases from V and 7 from J, leaving 16 bases between them. This CDR3 is 15 amino acids long. From germline, CDR1 is MDHEN and CDR2 SYDVKM. CDR3 sequence reads: CASSFPVQTKNEQFF. The CDR3 coding sequence is TGTGCCAGCAGTTTCCCCGTCCAGACCAAGAATGAGCAGTTCTTC.

This clonotype was detected ten times or more. The rearrangement uses TRBV6-5 and TRBJ2-4; weak D call: TRBD1 (6 bases). V lost 3 bases and J 2 bases, leaving 8 bases between the germline ends. Looked up from germline, CDR1 is MNHEY and CDR2 is SVGAGI. The CDR3 covers 14 residues. Here the CDR3 reads CASSYGGPKNIQYF. In nucleotides, the CDR3 is TGTGCCAGCAGTTATGGGGGCCCCAAAAACATTCAGTACTTC.

The V and J genes are TRBV29-1 and TRBJ2-3, with 7 bases aligning to TRBD2. There are 12 residues in the CDR3. The germline CDR1 and CDR2 sequences are SQVTM and ANQGSEA. Unmatched junction bases numbered 2, after V lost 5 bases and J lost 3 bases. The CDR3 DNA is TGCAGCGTTCGTAGCGGGACAGATACGCAGTATTTT. It codes for CSVRSGTDTQYF.

This clonotype has ten or more counts. V and J are TRBV7-3 and TRBJ2-7; the D gene is possibly TRBD2 (6 bases). The V gene's germline CDR1 is SGHTA and CDR2 FQGTGA. The CDR3 totals 15 residues. V dropped 5 bases and J dropped 0 bases, with 14 bases sitting between them. The CDR3 region has the DNA TGTGCCAGCAGCAGGGGACTTGGGAGCTCCTACGAGCAGTACTTC. Amino acid sequence: CASSRGLGSSYEQYF.

The table lists this clonotype with a count of one. A much larger clone lies a single base off, so this may be a read error. The chain uses TRBV3-1 and TRBJ2-7; 8 nucleotides line up with TRBD2. V lost 4 bases, J lost 3 bases, and 8 bases stayed unmatched. Germline CDR1 and CDR2: LGHDT and YNNKEL (reference sequence). The CDR3 is 15 amino acids. As DNA, the CDR3 is TGTGCCAGCAGCCGGTATAGCGGGAATCTCTACGAGCAGTACTTC. It codes for CASSRYSGNLYEQYF.

In this sample, this clonotype turned up many times. The gene calls are TRBV11-2 and TRBJ2-5; D gene ambiguous. Trimming removed 1 base from V and 1 base from J, with 7 bases in between. CDR3 length: 14 amino acids. CDR1 is SGHAT, CDR2 FQNNGV, per germline. The CDR3 DNA sequence: TGTGCCAGCAGCTTAGTGCGCACCCAAGAGACCCAGTACTTC. Its protein is CASSLVRTQETQYF.

The chain joins TRBV2 to TRBJ2-3; D remains ambiguous. Germline assignment: CDR1 SNHLY and CDR2 FYNNEI. V lost 3 bases and J lost 4, with 8 bases in between. This CDR3 comprises 13 residues. The DNA of the CDR3 is TGTGCCAGCAGTGAGACAAGGGCAGATACGCAGTATTTT. It specifies CASSETRADTQYF.

The chain has TRBV29-1 and TRBJ2-7, with a weak D call TRBD2 (5 bases). The V end was cut by 3 bases, the J end by 8 bases, with 11 bases between. The CDR3 totals 11 residues. The V gene's germline CDR1 is SQVTM and CDR2 ANQGSEA. The CDR3 reads CSVDSRGKQYF. The DNA of the CDR3 is TGCAGCGTTGATTCCCGGGGTAAGCAGTACTTC.

This chain uses TRBV5-1 with TRBJ2-1; D perhaps matches TRBD2 (5 bases). The CDR3 loop spans 14 amino acids. V was cut by 3 bases and J by 8 bases, with 15 bases left in between. Germline V gene sequence: CDR1 SGHRS, CDR2 YFSETQ. In DNA, the CDR3 is TGCGCCAGCAGCTATGGACTTCCCCAGTATGAGCAGTTCTTC. This gives the protein CASSYGLPQYEQFF.

The chain recombines TRBV20-1 with TRBJ2-7, with 11 bases identical to TRBD2. The V gene end was trimmed by 4 bases and the J gene end by 3 bases; junction bases not matched to a gene: 8. The CDR3 is made up of 15 amino acids. CDR1 is DFQATT and CDR2 is SNEGSKA in the germline V gene (reference sequence). The CDR3 DNA follows: TGCAGTGCTACTGCTAGCGGGAGGTCCAACTACGAGCAGTACTTC. Protein sequence: CSATASGRSNYEQYF.

A note on this clonotype: Since a much larger clone is just one base distant, this may be a read error. The chain is built from TRBV29-1 and TRBJ1-1; 7 positions agree with TRBD1. The CDR3 is made up of 13 amino acids. The germline V gene encodes CDR1 SQVTM and CDR2 ANQGSEA. The CDR3 region has the DNA TGCAGCGCCCGGGACAGTCCGAACACTGTAGCTTTCTTT. It yields the protein CSARDSPNTVAFF.

This clonotype came up many times. The chain employs TRBV7-8 and TRBJ2-3; the D gene is possibly TRBD2 (6 bases). V was shortened by 5 bases and J by 8 bases, with 20 bases between the two germline ends. This CDR3 region has 15 residues. Germline CDR1 and CDR2: SGHVS and FQNEAQ. The CDR3 spells CASSRFGGGLPTQYF. CDR3 coding DNA: TGTGCCAGCAGCCGCTTTGGTGGAGGGCTCCCTACGCAGTATTTT.

The sample holds a few counts of this clonotype. The gene calls are TRBV29-1 and TRBJ1-2; TRBD1 matches 7 bases. Germline CDR1 reads SQVTM; CDR2 reads ANQGSEA. CDR3 size: 11 residues. V shed 8 bases, J shed 8 bases, and the junction held 8 bases outside the gene matches. CDR3 loop: CSIGRGGGYTF. CDR3 nucleotides: TGCAGCATCGGCAGGGGGGGCGGCTACACCTTC.

This clonotype was seen many times. The rearrangement links TRBV11-2 to TRBJ2-3, with TRBD2 identical over 12 bases. Germline V CDR1 and CDR2: SGHAT, FQNNGV. This CDR3 is built from 17 residues. J lost 0 bases, V lost 4 bases, and 5 bases had no gene match. The CDR3 DNA reads TGTGCCAGCAGCTCCGGGACTAGCGGGCCTAGCACAGATACGCAGTATTTT. It codes for CASSSGTSGPSTDTQYF. Full variable domain (rest looked up from reference TRBV11-2 and TRBJ2-3): EAGVAQSPRYKIIEKRQSVAFWCNPISGHATLYWYQQILGQGPKLLIQFQNNGVVDDSQLPKDRFSAERLKGVDSTLKIQPAKLEDSAVYLCASSSGTSGPSTDTQYFGPGTRLTVL.

The CDR3 DNA reads as TGTGCCACCAGCCCCTTCCCAATACAGGCCAATTCACCCCTCCACTTT. Translating it yields CATSPFPIQANSPLHF. V gene TRBV15 combines with J gene TRBJ1-6, with D perhaps TRBD1 (5 bases). Trimming removed 5 bases at V and 7 bases at J, with 18 bases between. CDR1 and CDR2 from the germline V gene are LNHNV and YYDKDF (reference sequence). This CDR3 has 16 residues.